The sequence of this T cell receptor beta chain was determined in a study of post-analysis software for immune sequencing data (dated by TCRdb to between 2014 and 2017). General notes on the study: Disease courses on record covered relapsing-remitting, secondary progressive and progressive-relapsing multiple sclerosis, though some patients had no subtype annotation. The multiple sclerosis patient repertoires were compared with about a dozen previously published healthy control repertoires from donors aged 6 to 25 years. A subset of samples was prepared in parallel using single-end sample barcoding, then pooled and co-amplified after Illumina adapter ligation.

To demonstrate the VDJtools post-analysis software, TCR beta repertoires were profiled from the peripheral blood of roughly 12 young patients with multiple sclerosis. The multiple sclerosis patients were children and adolescents ranging in age from 6 to 15 years. What the research found in general, with its limitations: Direct clustering with F measure showed strong co-clustering of samples prepared in the same batch, prompting a batch-effect correction. The control group was slightly older than the multiple sclerosis patient group. Compared with controls, multiple sclerosis patients had significantly lower normalized Chao1 diversity, a finding suggesting substantial peripheral T-cell clonal expansion.

This clonotype was detected only a few times. The specificity of this receptor is unknown. No much larger clonotype is one base removed from it; base qualities were not supplied. Libraries were constructed by PCR. The instrument given in TCRdb is Illumina HiSeq 2500. To reduce PCR and sequencing biases, unique molecular identifiers were built into the TCR beta cDNA libraries. Roughly 0.5 million cDNA molecules were obtained per 1 to 10 million input T cells, so each molecule approximated one T cell. Patient libraries were prepared and sequenced with the same protocol used for the earlier healthy control dataset. Samples belonging to the same batch were prepared together, multiplexed and sequenced on a shared HiSeq lane. Under the source paper's analysis protocol: MIGEC was used to process the raw barcoded reads, and molecular identifier groups with only a single read were discarded before consensus assembly and CDR3 extraction. Clonotype tables were post-analysed with VDJtools, and diversity was normalized by down-sampling all datasets to the smallest sample size. To correct batch-related cross-sample contamination, repertoire overlap clustering matched CDR3 amino acid sequences but not nucleotide sequences. TCRdb ran its own pipeline on the public reads, namely fastp trimming at Q25 and MiXCR clone calling, and kept in-frame beta chains. Rows with one shared CDR3 protein collapse into an entry with the most common genes and DNA. Here the V and J calls rest on TCRdb's processing, not on the authors' analysis. For this sample the table gives 450,000 or so distinct CDR3 sequences, of which roughly 46% were detected only once. The ten largest clones take up over 10% of the sample.

Sequencing was carried out using blood. The TCR was taken from a girl aged 5-17 years with multiple sclerosis.

The CDR3 region: CSARSLSGLETQYF. The DNA is TGCAGTGCTAGGAGCCTTAGCGGTCTAGAGACCCAGTACTTC. The chain uses TRBV20-1 and TRBJ2-5, with TRBD2 perhaps the D gene, on 6 matching bases. The germline V gene (reference sequence) sets CDR1 to DFQATT and CDR2 to SNEGSKA. The CDR3, cysteine through phenylalanine, is 14 amino acids long. Only the CDR3 part of the read is kept: 42 bases, read in frame from the first base. Deletion took 3 bases off V and 4 bases off J, with a span of 15 bases between the germline ends.